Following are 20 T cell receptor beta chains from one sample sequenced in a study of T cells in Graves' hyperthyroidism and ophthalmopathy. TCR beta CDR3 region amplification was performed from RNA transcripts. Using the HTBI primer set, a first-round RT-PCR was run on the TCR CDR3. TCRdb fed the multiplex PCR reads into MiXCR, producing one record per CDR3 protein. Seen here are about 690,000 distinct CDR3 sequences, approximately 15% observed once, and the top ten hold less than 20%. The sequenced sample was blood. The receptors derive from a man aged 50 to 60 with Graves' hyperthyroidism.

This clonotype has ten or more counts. CDR3 coding DNA: TGTGCCAGCAACGACAGGGCGTTAGGCAATGAGCAGTTCTTC. Translating gives CASNDRALGNEQFF. This chain links TRBV11-2 with TRBJ2-1; TRBD1 matches at 7 bases. Unmatched junction bases numbered 9, after V lost 7 bases and J lost 6 bases. The CDR3 has 14 amino acids. Germline-derived CDR1 and CDR2 are SGHAT and FQNNGV. Supplemented by reference TRBV11-2 and TRBJ2-1, the full variable domain reads EAGVAQSPRYKIIEKRQSVAFWCNPISGHATLYWYQQILGQGPKLLIQFQNNGVVDDSQLPKDRFSAERLKGVDSTLKIQPAKLEDSAVYLCASNDRALGNEQFFGPGTRLTVL.

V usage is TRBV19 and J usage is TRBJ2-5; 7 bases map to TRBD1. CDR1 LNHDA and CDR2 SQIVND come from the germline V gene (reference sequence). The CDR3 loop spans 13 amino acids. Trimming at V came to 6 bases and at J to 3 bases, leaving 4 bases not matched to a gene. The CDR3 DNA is TGTGCCAGTAGCAGGGACAGCGAAGAGACCCAGTACTTC. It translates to CASSRDSEETQYF.

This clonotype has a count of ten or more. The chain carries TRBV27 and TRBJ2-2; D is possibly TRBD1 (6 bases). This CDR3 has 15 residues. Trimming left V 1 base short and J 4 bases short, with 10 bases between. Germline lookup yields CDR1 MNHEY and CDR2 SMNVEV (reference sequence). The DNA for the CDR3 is TGTGCCAGCAGTTTATTGGGCAGGGGCACCGGGGAGCTGTTTTTT. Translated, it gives CASSLLGRGTGELFF.

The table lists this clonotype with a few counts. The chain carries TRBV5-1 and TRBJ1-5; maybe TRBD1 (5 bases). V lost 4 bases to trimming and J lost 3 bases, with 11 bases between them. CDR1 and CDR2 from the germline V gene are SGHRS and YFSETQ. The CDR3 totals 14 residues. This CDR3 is CASSPGDVNQPQHF. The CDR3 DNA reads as TGCGCCAGCAGCCCTGGGGACGTCAATCAGCCCCAGCATTTT. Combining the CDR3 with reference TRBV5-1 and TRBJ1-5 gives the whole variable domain KAGVTQTPRYLIKTRGQQVTLSCSPISGHRSVSWYQQTPGQGLQFLFEYFSETQRNKGNFPGRFSGRQFSNSRSEMNVSTLELGDSALYLCASSPGDVNQPQHFGDGTRLSIL.

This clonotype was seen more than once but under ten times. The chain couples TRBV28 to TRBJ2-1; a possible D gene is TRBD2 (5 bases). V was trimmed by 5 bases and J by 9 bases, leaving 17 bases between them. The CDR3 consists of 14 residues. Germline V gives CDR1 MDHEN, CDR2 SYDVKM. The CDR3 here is CASSISLAIVEQFF. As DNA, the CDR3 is TGTGCCAGCAGTATATCTCTAGCTATCGTTGAGCAGTTCTTC.

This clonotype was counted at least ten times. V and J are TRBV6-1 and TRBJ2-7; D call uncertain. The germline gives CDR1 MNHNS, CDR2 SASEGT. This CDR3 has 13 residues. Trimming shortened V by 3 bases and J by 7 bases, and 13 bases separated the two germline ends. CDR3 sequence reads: CASSDPPVWEQYF. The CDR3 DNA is TGTGCCAGCAGTGATCCACCGGTGTGGGAGCAGTACTTC.

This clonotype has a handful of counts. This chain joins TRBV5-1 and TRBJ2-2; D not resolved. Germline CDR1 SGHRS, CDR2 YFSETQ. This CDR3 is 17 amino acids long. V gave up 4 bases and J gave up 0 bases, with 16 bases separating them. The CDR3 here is CASSLLYSLANTGELFF. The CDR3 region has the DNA TGCGCCAGCAGCCTACTATATTCGCTCGCGAACACCGGGGAGCTGTTTTTT.

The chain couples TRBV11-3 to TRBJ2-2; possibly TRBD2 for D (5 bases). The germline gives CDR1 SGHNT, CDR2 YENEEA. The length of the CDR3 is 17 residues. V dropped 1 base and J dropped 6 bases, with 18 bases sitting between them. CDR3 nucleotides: TGTGCCAGCAGCTTAGGGACGGCGGGTGGTGTCGCCGGGGAGCTGTTTTTT. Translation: CASSLGTAGGVAGELFF.

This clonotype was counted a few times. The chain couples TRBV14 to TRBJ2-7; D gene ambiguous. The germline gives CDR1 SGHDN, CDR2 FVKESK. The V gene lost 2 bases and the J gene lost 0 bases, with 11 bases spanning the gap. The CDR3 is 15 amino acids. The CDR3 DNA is TGTGCCAGCAGCCAATCGCCCGATAGCTCCTACGAGCAGTACTTC. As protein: CASSQSPDSSYEQYF.

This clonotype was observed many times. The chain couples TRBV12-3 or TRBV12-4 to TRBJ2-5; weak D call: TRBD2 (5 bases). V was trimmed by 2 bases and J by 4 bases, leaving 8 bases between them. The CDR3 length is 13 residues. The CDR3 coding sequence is TGTGCCAGCAGTTTACCGGGGTCAGAGACCCAGTACTTC. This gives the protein CASSLPGSETQYF.

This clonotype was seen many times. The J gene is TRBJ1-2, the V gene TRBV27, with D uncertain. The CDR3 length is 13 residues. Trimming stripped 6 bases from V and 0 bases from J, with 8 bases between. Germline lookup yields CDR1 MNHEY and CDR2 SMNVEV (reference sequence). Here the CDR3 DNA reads TGTGCCAGCAGCGGGAGAGCTAACTATGGCTACACCTTC. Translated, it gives CASSGRANYGYTF.

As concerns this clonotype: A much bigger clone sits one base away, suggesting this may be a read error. The DNA for the CDR3 is TGCGCCAGCAGCTACGGGACAGGGATGGACGAGACCCAGTACTTC. It codes for CASSYGTGMDETQYF. The gene calls are TRBV5-5 and TRBJ2-5; 9 bases map to TRBD1. The CDR3 sequence is 15 residues long. The V gene's germline CDR1 is SGHKS and CDR2 YYEKEE (reference sequence).

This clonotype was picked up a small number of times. CDR3 sequence: CASSYVKAGSTEAFF. CDR3 DNA sequence: TGTGCCAGCAGTTACGTTAAGGCAGGGAGCACTGAAGCTTTCTTT. The chain has TRBV6-6 and TRBJ1-1; a possible D gene is TRBD1 (5 bases). This CDR3 has 15 amino acids. V was pared by 2 bases and J by 4 bases, with 14 bases between. The germline V gene encodes CDR1 MNHNY and CDR2 SVGAGI (reference sequence).

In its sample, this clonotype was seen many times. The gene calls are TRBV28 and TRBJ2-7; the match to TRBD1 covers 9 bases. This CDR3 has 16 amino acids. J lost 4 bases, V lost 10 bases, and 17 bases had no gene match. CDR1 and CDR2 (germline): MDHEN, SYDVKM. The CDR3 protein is CATYSPGQGRTYEQYF. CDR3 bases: TGTGCCACTTACAGTCCAGGACAGGGGAGGACGTACGAGCAGTACTTC.

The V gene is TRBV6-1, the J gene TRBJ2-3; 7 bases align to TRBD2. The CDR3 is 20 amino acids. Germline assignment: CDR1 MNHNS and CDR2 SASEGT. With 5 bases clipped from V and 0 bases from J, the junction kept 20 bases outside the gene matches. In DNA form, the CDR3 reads TGTGCCAGCAGTTATTTGGCTAGCGGACACCACCTCGGGAGCACAGATACGCAGTATTTT. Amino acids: CASSYLASGHHLGSTDTQYF.

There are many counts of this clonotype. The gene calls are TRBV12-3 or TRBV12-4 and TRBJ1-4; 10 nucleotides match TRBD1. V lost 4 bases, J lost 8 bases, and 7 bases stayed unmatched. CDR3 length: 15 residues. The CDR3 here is CASSSQDRGGEKLFF. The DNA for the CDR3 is TGTGCCAGCAGTTCCCAGGACAGGGGGGGAGAAAAACTGTTTTTT.

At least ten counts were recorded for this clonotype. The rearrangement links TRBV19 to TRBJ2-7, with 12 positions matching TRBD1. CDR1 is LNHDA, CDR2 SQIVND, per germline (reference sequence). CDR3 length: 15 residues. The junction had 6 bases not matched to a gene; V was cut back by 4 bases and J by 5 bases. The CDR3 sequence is CASSRGQGAGDEQYF. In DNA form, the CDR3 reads TGTGCCAGTAGTAGGGGACAGGGGGCCGGGGACGAGCAGTACTTC.

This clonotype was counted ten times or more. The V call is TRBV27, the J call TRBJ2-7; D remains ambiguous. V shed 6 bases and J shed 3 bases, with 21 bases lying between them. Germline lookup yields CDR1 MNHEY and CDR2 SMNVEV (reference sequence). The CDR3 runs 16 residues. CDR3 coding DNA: TGTGCCAGCAGCACCCTTGAGGTTGGATGGGACTACGAGCAGTACTTC. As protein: CASSTLEVGWDYEQYF.

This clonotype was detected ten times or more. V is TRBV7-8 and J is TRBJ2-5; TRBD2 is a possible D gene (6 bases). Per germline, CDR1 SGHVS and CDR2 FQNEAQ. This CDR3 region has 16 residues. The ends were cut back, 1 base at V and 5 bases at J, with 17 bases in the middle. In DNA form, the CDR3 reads TGTGCCAGCAGCTTAGAGGTTTTTGGGAGGTTTGAGACCCAGTACTTC. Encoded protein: CASSLEVFGRFETQYF.

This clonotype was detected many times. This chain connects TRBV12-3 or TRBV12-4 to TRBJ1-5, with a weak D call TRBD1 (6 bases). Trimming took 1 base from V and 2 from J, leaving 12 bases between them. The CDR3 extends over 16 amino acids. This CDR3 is CASSLGGTIGNQPQHF. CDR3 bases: TGTGCCAGCAGTTTAGGCGGGACAATAGGCAATCAGCCCCAGCATTTT.